These 32 T cell receptor beta chains were sequenced from one sample in a study of T cell repertoires in cytomegalovirus infection. These receptors' targets are unknown. Each CDR3 protein gets one entry after TCRdb re-called the reads with MiXCR. Of 140,000 to 150,000 distinct CDR3 sequences listed, 32% are singletons. The material was CD8+ T cells from cultured PBMCs, obtained from culture after CMV antigen stimulation. These receptor sequences come from a human donor in good health (CMV status not recorded). Some clones in this sample may be carry-over from other donors' samples.

This clonotype is a singleton in its sample. The gene calls are TRBV15 and TRBJ2-1; a weak D match, TRBD2 (6 bases). The germline V and J ends were trimmed by 4 bases and 6 bases, with 19 bases remaining between them. The CDR3 length is 16 residues. Germline V CDR1 and CDR2: LNHNV, YYDKDF (reference sequence). The CDR3 bases are TGTGCCACCAGCACCCACGGGTACGGGAGCGGCAATGAGCAGTTCTTC. Protein product: CATSTHGYGSGNEQFF.

This chain uses TRBV6-1 with TRBJ2-7; 9 bases are a match to TRBD1. The germline gives CDR1 MNHNS, CDR2 SASEGT. This CDR3 comprises 15 residues. J was trimmed by 5 bases and V by 6 bases; bases with no gene match: 11. CDR3 DNA sequence: TGTGCCAGCAGACCTCGGACAGGGGAAAAGGACGAGCAGTACTTC. Protein sequence: CASRPRTGEKDEQYF.

This clonotype was counted a few times. The chain combines TRBV6-5 with TRBJ2-2; TRBD2 matches 12 bases. V shed 5 bases, J shed 6 bases, and the junction held 7 bases outside the gene matches. Per the germline V gene, CDR1 is MNHEY and CDR2 is SVGAGI. The CDR3 sequence is 16 residues long. The CDR3 sequence: CASSPLAGGPSGELFF. Written as DNA, the CDR3 is TGTGCCAGCAGTCCCCTAGCGGGGGGGCCATCCGGGGAGCTGTTTTTT.

This clonotype was seen only a few times. The CDR3 loop is CASSLFPGETQYF. CDR3 sequence (DNA): TGTGCCAGCAGCTTATTCCCCGGAGAGACCCAGTACTTC. The chain employs TRBV11-3 and TRBJ2-5; no firm D call. CDR1 and CDR2 from the germline V gene are SGHNT and YENEEA. With 2 bases removed from V and 4 bases from J, the gap between germline ends came to 8 bases. The CDR3 runs to 13 residues.

In its sample, this clonotype was seen once. The V and J genes are TRBV11-1 and TRBJ2-7; no firm D call. The CDR3 length is 14 residues. Germline values: CDR1 SGHAT, CDR2 FQDESV (reference sequence). Trimming pared 3 bases from V and 4 bases from J, leaving 13 bases between. The DNA for the CDR3 is TGTGCCAGCAGCTTTCGGTGCACCTTTTACGAGCAGTACTTC. It is translated as CASSFRCTFYEQYF. The complete variable domain, with remaining parts taken from reference TRBV11-1 and TRBJ2-7, reads EAEVAQSPRYKITEKSQAVAFWCDPISGHATLYWYRQILGQGPELLVQFQDESVVDDSQLPKDRFSAERLKGVDSTLKIQPAELGDSAMYLCASSFRCTFYEQYFGPGTRLTVT.

The chain carries TRBV6-6 and TRBJ2-1; 7 bases agree with TRBD2. The germline V gene encodes CDR1 MNHNY and CDR2 SVGAGI (reference sequence). Trimming took 0 bases from V and 7 from J; bases not matched to a gene: 9. This CDR3 has 16 residues. This CDR3 reads CASSYSAQRGQNEQFF. CDR3 sequence (DNA): TGTGCCAGCAGTTACTCGGCCCAGCGGGGTCAAAATGAGCAGTTCTTC.

Comment on this clonotype: A much more abundant neighbour one base away suggests this may be a read error. V gene TRBV6-4 combines with J gene TRBJ2-3; D tentatively fits TRBD1 or TRBD2 (5 bases each). The CDR3 extends over 15 amino acids. Germline assignment: CDR1 MRHNA and CDR2 SNTAGT. Trimming removed 2 bases from V and 3 bases from J, with 12 bases in between. The chain's CDR3 is CASSDLVGETDTQYF. CDR3 coding DNA: TGTGCCAGCAGTGACCTAGTGGGGGAAACAGATACGCAGTATTTT.

V gene TRBV9 combines with J gene TRBJ2-1; 8 nucleotides agree with TRBD2. The CDR3 is made up of 18 amino acids. After removal of 0 bases from V and 3 bases from J, the junction contained 11 bases not matched to a gene. Looked up from germline, CDR1 is SGDLS and CDR2 is YYNGEE. Here the CDR3 DNA reads TGTGCCAGCAGCGTAGCCCCGGGGGGGGACGGGCTCTACAATGAGCAGTTCTTC. Its translation: CASSVAPGGDGLYNEQFF.

The rearrangement joins TRBV15 to TRBJ1-1, with D uncertain. The CDR3 loop spans 14 amino acids. Germline CDR1 and CDR2: LNHNV and YYDKDF (reference sequence). Trimming shortened V by 7 bases and J by 1 base, and 13 bases separated the two germline ends. The CDR3 here is CATTPEWGNTEAFF. CDR3 in DNA: TGTGCCACCACCCCTGAGTGGGGGAACACTGAAGCTTTCTTT.

This clonotype was seen many times. The chain joins TRBV6-6 to TRBJ2-1, with 12 nucleotides matching TRBD2. Germline trimming cut 6 bases from V and 8 bases from J; bases unmatched to any gene: 11. Germline values: CDR1 MNHNY, CDR2 SVGAGI (reference sequence). The length of the CDR3 is 16 residues. The CDR3 DNA reads TGTGCCAGCAGCCGATCTAGCGGGGGGGCCGGTGATGAGCAGTTCTTC. This sequence encodes CASSRSSGGAGDEQFF.

Only a few counts were recorded for this clonotype. The V gene is TRBV20-1, the J gene TRBJ2-7, with TRBD2 as a possible D gene (6 bases). CDR1 is DFQATT, CDR2 SNEGSKA, per germline (reference sequence). There are 14 residues in the CDR3. The germline V and J ends were trimmed by 1 base and 2 bases, with 12 bases remaining between them. Here the CDR3 reads CSARGRLETYEQYF. The CDR3 DNA sequence: TGCAGTGCTAGAGGGAGACTAGAAACCTACGAGCAGTACTTC.

This clonotype was observed many times. This chain uses TRBV7-9 with TRBJ2-3; TRBD2 aligns across 8 bases. The CDR3 sequence is 15 residues long. Germline CDR1 SEHNR, CDR2 FQNEAQ (reference sequence). The trim removed 3 bases at V and 4 bases at J, leaving 6 bases unmatched. This CDR3 is CASSFYGGASDTQYF. Written as DNA, the CDR3 is TGTGCCAGCAGCTTTTACGGGGGGGCCTCAGATACGCAGTATTTT.

This clonotype was counted many times. The chain combines TRBV12-3 or TRBV12-4 with TRBJ2-1; 14 nucleotides line up with TRBD2. V lost 4 bases, J lost 4 bases, and 9 bases stayed unmatched. There are 18 residues in the CDR3. The CDR3 loop is CASSSPTSGGARYNEQFF. The DNA for the CDR3 is TGTGCCAGCAGTTCCCCGACTAGCGGGGGGGCGAGGTACAATGAGCAGTTCTTC.

This sequence joins TRBV7-9 and TRBJ2-4; D possibly uses TRBD1 or TRBD2 (6 bases each). V shed 1 base and J shed 1 base, with 8 bases lying between them. Germline V lookup: CDR1 SEHNR, CDR2 FQNEAQ (reference sequence). The CDR3 consists of 15 residues. The CDR3 reads CASSLEGGAKNIQYF. CDR3 sequence (DNA): TGTGCCAGCAGCTTAGAAGGGGGGGCCAAAAACATTCAGTACTTC.

The rearrangement joins TRBV12-3 or TRBV12-4 to TRBJ2-5, with D possibly being TRBD1 (5 bases). There are 15 residues in the CDR3. V was pared by 1 base and J by 1 base, with 10 bases between. As DNA, the CDR3 is TGTGCCAGCAGTTTAGGTGGGGCCTTCCAAGAGACCCAGTACTTC. It yields the protein CASSLGGAFQETQYF.

This chain joins TRBV6-5 and TRBJ2-5; D not certain. Trimming pared 1 base from V and 3 bases from J, leaving 24 bases between. CDR3 length equals 19 residues. CDR1 is MNHEY and CDR2 is SVGAGI in the germline V gene. In DNA form, the CDR3 reads TGTGCCAGCAGTTACTACCCAAGGAGAAGGGCCGTGGGTAAAGAGACCCAGTACTTC. Its translation is CASSYYPRRRAVGKETQYF.

This chain joins TRBV4-1 and TRBJ2-7, with D perhaps matching TRBD2 (5 bases). The CDR3 extends over 14 amino acids. Trimming took 4 bases from V and 7 from J, leaving 17 bases between them. The germline V gene encodes CDR1 MGHRA and CDR2 YSYEKL. CDR3 sequence reads: CASSPMGASLEQYF. CDR3 DNA sequence: TGCGCCAGCAGCCCGATGGGAGCCTCCTTGGAGCAGTACTTC.

This clonotype was seen many times. J is TRBJ1-1 and V is TRBV7-9; tentatively, D is TRBD1 (5 bases). The CDR3 spans 13 residues. V lost 6 bases, J lost 4 bases, and 12 bases lay in between. Germline V gene sequence: CDR1 SEHNR, CDR2 FQNEAQ (reference sequence). This chain's CDR3 is CASRDDGGTEAFF. The CDR3, as DNA: TGTGCCAGCAGGGATGACGGGGGCACTGAAGCTTTCTTT.

Concerning this clonotype: One junction end disagrees with the germline gene, perhaps due to a read error. The rearrangement links TRBV12-3 or TRBV12-4 to TRBJ2-1; 8 bases agree with TRBD2. This CDR3 contains 14 residues. The CDR3 sequence: CASSPRGAGGGWDF. CDR3 DNA: TGTGCCAGCAGTCCCCGGGGCGCGGGGGGAGGCTGGGACTTC.

This clonotype appeared a few times. The chain has TRBV4-1 and TRBJ1-3, with unresolved D. This CDR3 is built from 15 residues. Germline V gene sequence: CDR1 MGHRA, CDR2 YSYEKL. V shed 1 base and J shed 0 bases, with 7 bases lying between them. The CDR3 region is CASSQAGNSGNTIYF. In DNA, the CDR3 is TGCGCCAGCAGCCAAGCGGGGAACTCTGGAAACACCATATATTTT.

The sample holds a few counts of this clonotype. The chain recombines TRBV6-2 or TRBV6-3 with TRBJ2-3; D gene uncertain. V was cut by 0 bases and J by 5 bases, with 24 bases left in between. The CDR3 is made up of 19 amino acids. The V gene's germline CDR1 is MNHEY and CDR2 SVGEGT. The CDR3 protein is CASSYSPLIAEPRRDTQYF. Here the CDR3 DNA reads TGTGCCAGCAGTTACTCCCCTTTGATAGCAGAACCGAGACGAGATACGCAGTATTTT.

This sequence joins TRBV14 and TRBJ2-1; D is ambiguous. The V gene lost 0 bases and the J gene lost 0 bases, with 15 bases spanning the gap. There are 18 residues in the CDR3. The germline V gene has CDR1 SGHDN and CDR2 FVKESK. The CDR3 DNA reads TGTGCCAGCAGCCAAGATAGAGGTCCTCTGAACTCCTACAATGAGCAGTTCTTC. The encoded protein is CASSQDRGPLNSYNEQFF.

This clonotype has just a few counts. V gene TRBV6-5 combines with J gene TRBJ2-6, with a weak D call TRBD2 (5 bases). The germline V and J ends were trimmed by 0 bases and 1 base, with 16 bases remaining between them. Looked up from germline, CDR1 is MNHEY and CDR2 is SVGAGI. This CDR3 spans 19 amino acids. The DNA for the CDR3 is TGTGCCAGCAGTTACTCGACTCCTGCTGGCGGGTCTGGGGCCAACGTCCTGACTTTC. Translation gives CASSYSTPAGGSGANVLTF.

This clonotype turned up a few times. This chain uses TRBV2 with TRBJ2-5, with D possibly TRBD1 on 5 matching bases. V was trimmed by 6 bases and J by 3 bases, leaving 14 bases between them. Germline V gene sequence: CDR1 SNHLY, CDR2 FYNNEI. This CDR3 is 14 amino acids long. The CDR3 loop is CASSVFDREETQYF. The CDR3 DNA reads TGTGCCAGCAGCGTCTTCGACAGAGAAGAGACCCAGTACTTC.

V usage is TRBV27 and J usage is TRBJ2-7, with D tentatively TRBD1 (5 bases). This CDR3 comprises 14 residues. Germline values: CDR1 MNHEY, CDR2 SMNVEV (reference sequence). The V end was cut by 3 bases, the J end by 0 bases, with 9 bases between. The CDR3 sequence is CASSFTGFSYEQYF. The CDR3 DNA is TGTGCCAGCAGTTTTACAGGATTCTCCTACGAGCAGTACTTC.

This clonotype showed up many times. The chain joins TRBV11-2 to TRBJ2-1, with 13 bases lining up with TRBD2. Germline loops: CDR1 SGHAT, CDR2 FQNNGV. This CDR3 has 16 amino acids. Trimming at V came to 5 bases and at J to 3 bases, leaving 4 bases not matched to a gene. The CDR3 spells CASSQGLAGDYNEQFF. CDR3 sequence (DNA): TGTGCCAGCAGCCAAGGACTAGCGGGGGACTACAATGAGCAGTTCTTC.

Many counts were recorded for this clonotype. The chain joins TRBV9 to TRBJ2-5, with D perhaps TRBD2 (5 bases). The V gene's germline CDR1 is SGDLS and CDR2 YYNGEE. Trimming shortened V by 2 bases and J by 5 bases, and 16 bases separated the two germline ends. This CDR3 is built from 15 residues. The CDR3 sequence: CASSVEDVLGETQYF. DNA for the CDR3: TGTGCCAGCAGCGTGGAGGATGTGCTGGGTGAGACCCAGTACTTC. Filled out from reference TRBV9 and TRBJ2-5, the complete variable domain reads DSGVTQTPKHLITATGQRVTLRCSPRSGDLSVYWYQQSLDQGLQFLIQYYNGEERAKGNILERFSAQQFPDLHSELNLSSLELGDSALYFCASSVEDVLGETQYFGPGTRLLVL.

This chain connects TRBV20-1 to TRBJ2-5, with 8 bases matching TRBD1. Per the germline V gene, CDR1 is DFQATT and CDR2 is SNEGSKA (reference sequence). CDR3 length: 13 amino acids. The V gene end was trimmed by 4 bases and the J gene end by 2 bases; junction bases not matched to a gene: 3. The CDR3 DNA sequence: TGCAGTGCTATCAGGGGGCAACAAGAGACCCAGTACTTC. Protein: CSAIRGQQETQYF.

This clonotype was counted between two and nine times. The rearrangement joins TRBV19 to TRBJ1-6; D gene ambiguous. The length of the CDR3 is 12 residues. V lost 4 bases and J 7 bases, leaving 5 bases between the germline ends. The germline V gene encodes CDR1 LNHDA and CDR2 SQIVND (reference sequence). Here the CDR3 reads CASSTGNSPLHF. The CDR3 DNA is TGTGCCAGTAGTACCGGGAATTCACCCCTCCACTTT.

The gene calls are TRBV27 and TRBJ1-2; D not certain. V was trimmed by 3 bases and J by 2 bases, leaving 13 bases between them. The CDR3 has 15 residues. Germline CDR1 reads MNHEY; CDR2 reads SMNVEV (reference sequence). CDR3 region: CASSFRSGENYGYTF. The CDR3, as DNA: TGTGCCAGCAGTTTTCGGAGTGGGGAGAACTATGGCTACACCTTC.

This clonotype was found many times. The rearrangement links TRBV6-2 or TRBV6-3 to TRBJ2-7, with D possibly being TRBD1 (5 bases). V dropped 7 bases and J dropped 5 bases, with 21 bases sitting between them. Germline V CDR1 and CDR2: MNHEY, SVGEGT. CDR3 length equals 15 residues. The CDR3 DNA reads as TGTGCCAGCACCAACCGTCCGGACGCAGGGAACGAGCAGTACTTC. This sequence encodes CASTNRPDAGNEQYF.

The rearrangement joins TRBV3-1 to TRBJ1-6; D uncertain. CDR1 is LGHDT and CDR2 is YNNKEL in the germline V gene (reference sequence). The CDR3 is made up of 16 amino acids. V was cut by 0 bases and J by 0 bases, with 6 bases left in between. The CDR3 spells CASSQDPSSYNSPLHF. CDR3 nucleotide sequence: TGTGCCAGCAGCCAAGATCCCAGCTCCTATAATTCACCCCTCCACTTT.